This T cell receptor beta chain is drawn from a study of sequential checkpoint blockade in melanoma. Overall study context: Randomization was 1:1 between first-line nivolumab→ipilimumab and ipilimumab→nivolumab. Maintenance nivolumab came after either treatment sequence.

This CDR3 region has 14 residues. The germline CDR1 and CDR2 sequences are MNHEY and SMNVEV (reference sequence). Between the trimmed V and J ends, which lost 3 bases and 7 bases, there was a span of 13 bases. Measured with immunoSEQ multiplex PCR; TCRdb has only the in-frame clones, and not every one. Of 15,000 to 20,000 clones listed, around three fifths are singletons. The sample's treatment: randomized to nivolumab then ipilimumab (arm A) or the reverse (arm B). Live CD3+CD8+ CD19− CD56− cells were sorted from PBMCs. The sequence was collected from a human donor with melanoma. The sample in question was CD8+ T cells sorted from blood (inferred from file names), obtained from a patient given nivolumab and ipilimumab in sequence. This sequence joins TRBV27 and TRBJ2-1; no definite D call. The CDR3 DNA is TGTGCCAGCAGTTTTAGTTCGACCGGGAATGAGCAGTTCTTC. Translating it yields CASSFSSTGNEQFF.